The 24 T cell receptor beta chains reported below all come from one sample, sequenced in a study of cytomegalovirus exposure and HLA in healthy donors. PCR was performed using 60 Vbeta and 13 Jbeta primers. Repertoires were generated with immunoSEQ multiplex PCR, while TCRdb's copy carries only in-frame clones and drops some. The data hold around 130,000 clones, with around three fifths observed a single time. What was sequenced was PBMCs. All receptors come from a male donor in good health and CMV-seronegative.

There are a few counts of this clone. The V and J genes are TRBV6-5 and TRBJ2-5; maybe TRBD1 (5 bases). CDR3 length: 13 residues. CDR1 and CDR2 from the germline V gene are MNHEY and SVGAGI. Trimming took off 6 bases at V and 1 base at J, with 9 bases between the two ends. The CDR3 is CASRRQTQETQYF. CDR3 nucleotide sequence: TGTGCCAGCAGAAGACAGACCCAAGAGACCCAGTACTTC.

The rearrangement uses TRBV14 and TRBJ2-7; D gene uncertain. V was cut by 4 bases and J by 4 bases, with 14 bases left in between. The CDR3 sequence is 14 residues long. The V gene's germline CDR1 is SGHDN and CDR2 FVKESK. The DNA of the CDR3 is TGTGCCAGCAGCCCCTGGGCCGGAAAGTACGAGCAGTACTTC. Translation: CASSPWAGKYEQYF.

The CDR3 loop is CASSQVQGVTNEKLFF. CDR3 DNA sequence: TGCGCCAGCAGCCAAGTTCAGGGGGTAACTAATGAAAAACTGTTTTTT. This chain connects TRBV4-1 to TRBJ1-4, with 7 bases that match TRBD1. The J segment lost 1 base and the V segment lost 1 base, leaving 3 bases of the junction unmatched. This CDR3 region has 16 residues. Germline values: CDR1 MGHRA, CDR2 YSYEKL.

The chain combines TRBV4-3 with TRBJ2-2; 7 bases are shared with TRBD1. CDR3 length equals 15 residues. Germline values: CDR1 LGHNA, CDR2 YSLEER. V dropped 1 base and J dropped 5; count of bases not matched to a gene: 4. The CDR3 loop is CASSQARQGTGELFF. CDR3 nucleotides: TGCGCCAGCAGCCAAGCTCGACAGGGTACCGGGGAGCTGTTTTTT.

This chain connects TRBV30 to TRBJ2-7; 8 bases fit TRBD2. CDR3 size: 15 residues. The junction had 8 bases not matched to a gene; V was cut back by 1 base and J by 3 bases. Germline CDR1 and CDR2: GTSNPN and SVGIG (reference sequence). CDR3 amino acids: CAWSAGLGGSYEQYF. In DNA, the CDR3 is TGTGCCTGGAGTGCGGGACTAGGGGGGAGCTACGAGCAGTACTTC. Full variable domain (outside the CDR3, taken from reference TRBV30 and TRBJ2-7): SQTIHQWPATLVQPVGSPLSLECTVEGTSNPNLYWYRQAAGRGLQLLFYSVGIGQISSEVPQNLSASRPQDRQFILSSKKLLLSDSGFYLCAWSAGLGGSYEQYFGPGTRLTVT.

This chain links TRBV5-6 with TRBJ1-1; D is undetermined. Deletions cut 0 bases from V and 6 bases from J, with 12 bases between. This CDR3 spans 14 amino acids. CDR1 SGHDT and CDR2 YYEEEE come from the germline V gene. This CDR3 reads CASSLDLFGSEAFF. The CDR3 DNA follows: TGTGCCAGCAGCTTGGACCTATTTGGTTCTGAAGCTTTCTTT.

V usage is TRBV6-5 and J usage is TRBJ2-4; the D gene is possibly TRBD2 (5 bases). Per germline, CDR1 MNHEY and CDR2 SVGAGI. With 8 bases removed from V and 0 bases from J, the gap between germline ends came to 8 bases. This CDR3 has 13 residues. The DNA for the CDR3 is TGTGCCAGCTCGGGAAGAGCCAAAAACATTCAGTACTTC. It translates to CASSGRAKNIQYF.

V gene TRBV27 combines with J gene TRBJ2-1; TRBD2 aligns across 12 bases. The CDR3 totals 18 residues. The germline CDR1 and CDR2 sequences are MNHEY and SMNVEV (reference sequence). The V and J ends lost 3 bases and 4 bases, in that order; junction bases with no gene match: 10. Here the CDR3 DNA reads TGTGCCAGCAGTTTGTCTAGCGGGGGGGCCAGTTTTTACAATGAGCAGTTCTTC. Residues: CASSLSSGGASFYNEQFF.

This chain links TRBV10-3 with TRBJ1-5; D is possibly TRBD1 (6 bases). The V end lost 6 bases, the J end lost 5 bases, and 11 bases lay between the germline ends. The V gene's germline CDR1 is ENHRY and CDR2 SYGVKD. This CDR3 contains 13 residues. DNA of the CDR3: TGTGCCATCAGCAACAGGGTAGATCAGCCCCAGCATTTT. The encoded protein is CAISNRVDQPQHF.

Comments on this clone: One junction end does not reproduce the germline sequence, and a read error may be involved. This CDR3 reads CSSSLLDRGGGGYTF. CDR3 nucleotides: TGTTCCAGCAGCTTACTCGACAGGGGCGGTGGTGGCTACACCTTC. V and J are TRBV7-9 and TRBJ1-2; 8 bases are a match to TRBD1. Germline CDR1 reads SEHNR; CDR2 reads FQNEAQ (reference sequence). The CDR3 consists of 15 residues.

CDR3 loop: CASSYAGTSGRYEQYF. CDR3 DNA sequence: TGTGCCAGCAGTTACGCAGGGACTAGCGGTCGGTACGAGCAGTACTTC. The chain has TRBV6-5 and TRBJ2-7, with 11 bases matching TRBD2. The CDR3 is made up of 16 amino acids. Germline-derived CDR1 and CDR2 are MNHEY and SVGAGI. V lost 2 bases to trimming and J lost 4 bases; unmatched junction nucleotides: 7.

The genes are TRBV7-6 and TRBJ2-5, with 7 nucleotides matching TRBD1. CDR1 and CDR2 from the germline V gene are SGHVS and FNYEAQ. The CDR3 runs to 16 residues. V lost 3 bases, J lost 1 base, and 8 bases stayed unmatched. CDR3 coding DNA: TGTGCCAGCAGCTTGAGGGGGCTAGTGGGCCAAGAGACCCAGTACTTC. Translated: CASSLRGLVGQETQYF.

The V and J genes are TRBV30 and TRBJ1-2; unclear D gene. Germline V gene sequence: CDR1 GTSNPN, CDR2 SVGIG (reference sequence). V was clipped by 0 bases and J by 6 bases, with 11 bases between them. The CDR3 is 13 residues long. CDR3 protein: CAWSVGWEDGYTF. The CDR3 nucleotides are TGTGCCTGGAGTGTCGGATGGGAGGATGGCTACACCTTC.

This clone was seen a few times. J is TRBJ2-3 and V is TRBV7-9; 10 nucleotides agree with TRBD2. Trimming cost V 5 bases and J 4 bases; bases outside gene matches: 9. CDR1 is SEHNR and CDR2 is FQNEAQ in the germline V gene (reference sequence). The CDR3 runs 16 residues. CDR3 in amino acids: CASSPRVAGGPDTQYF. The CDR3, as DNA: TGTGCCAGCAGCCCCAGGGTAGCGGGGGGACCAGATACGCAGTATTTT. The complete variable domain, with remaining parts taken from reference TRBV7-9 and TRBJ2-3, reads DTGVSQNPRHKITKRGQNVTFRCDPISEHNRLYWYRQTLGQGPEFLTYFQNEAQLEKSRLLSDRFSAERPKGSFSTLEIQRTEQGDSAMYLCASSPRVAGGPDTQYFGPGTRLTVL.

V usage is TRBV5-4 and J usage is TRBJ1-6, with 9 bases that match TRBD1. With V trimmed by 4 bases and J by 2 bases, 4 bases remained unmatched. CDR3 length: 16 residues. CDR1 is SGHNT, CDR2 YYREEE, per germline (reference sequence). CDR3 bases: TGTGCCAGCAGCACTGGACAGGGGACCTATAATTCACCCCTCCACTTT. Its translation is CASSTGQGTYNSPLHF.

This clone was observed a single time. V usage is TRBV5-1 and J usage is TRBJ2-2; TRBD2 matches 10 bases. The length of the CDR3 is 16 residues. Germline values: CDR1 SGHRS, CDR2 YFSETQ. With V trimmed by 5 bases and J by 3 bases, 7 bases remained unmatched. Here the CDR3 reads CASRASSGGDTGELFF. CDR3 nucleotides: TGCGCCAGCAGGGCCTCTAGCGGGGGTGACACCGGGGAGCTGTTTTTT. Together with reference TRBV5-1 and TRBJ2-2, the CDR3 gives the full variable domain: KAGVTQTPRYLIKTRGQQVTLSCSPISGHRSVSWYQQTPGQGLQFLFEYFSETQRNKGNFPGRFSGRQFSNSRSEMNVSTLELGDSALYLCASRASSGGDTGELFFGEGSRLTVL.

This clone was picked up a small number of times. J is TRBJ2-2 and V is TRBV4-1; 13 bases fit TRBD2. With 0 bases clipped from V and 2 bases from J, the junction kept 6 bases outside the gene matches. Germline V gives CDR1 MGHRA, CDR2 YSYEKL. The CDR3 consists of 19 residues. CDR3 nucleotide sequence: TGCGCCAGCAGCCAAGAAGGACTAGCGGGGGCGATAAACACCGGGGAGCTGTTTTTT. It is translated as CASSQEGLAGAINTGELFF.

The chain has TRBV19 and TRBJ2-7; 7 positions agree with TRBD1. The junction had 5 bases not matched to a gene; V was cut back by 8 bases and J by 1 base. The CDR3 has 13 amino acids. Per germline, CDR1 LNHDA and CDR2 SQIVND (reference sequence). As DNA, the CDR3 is TGTGCCAGTGCGACGGGACAGTCCTACGAGCAGTACTTC. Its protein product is CASATGQSYEQYF.

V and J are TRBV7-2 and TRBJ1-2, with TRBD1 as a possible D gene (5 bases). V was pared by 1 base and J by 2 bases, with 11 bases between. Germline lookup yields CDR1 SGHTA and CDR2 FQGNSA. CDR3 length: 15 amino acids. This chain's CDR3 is CASSLGWGENYGYTF. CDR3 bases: TGTGCCAGCAGCTTAGGATGGGGGGAGAACTATGGCTACACCTTC.

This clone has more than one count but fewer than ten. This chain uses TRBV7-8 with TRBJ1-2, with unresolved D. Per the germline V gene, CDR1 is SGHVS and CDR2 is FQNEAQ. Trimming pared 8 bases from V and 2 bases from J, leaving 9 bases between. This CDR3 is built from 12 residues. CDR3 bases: TGTGCCAGCGCGACGGGAAACTATGGCTACACCTTC. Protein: CASATGNYGYTF. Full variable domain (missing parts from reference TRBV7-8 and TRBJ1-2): GAGVSQSPRYKVAKRGQDVALRCDPISGHVSLFWYQQALGQGPEFLTYFQNEAQLDKSGLPSDRFFAERPEGSVSTLKIQRTQQEDSAVYLCASATGNYGYTFGSGTRLTVV.

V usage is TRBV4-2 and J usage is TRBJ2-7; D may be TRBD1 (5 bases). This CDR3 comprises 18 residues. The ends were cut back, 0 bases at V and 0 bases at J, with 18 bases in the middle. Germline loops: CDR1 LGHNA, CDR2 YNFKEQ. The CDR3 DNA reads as TGTGCCAGCAGCCAAGATACCGGTCAGGGAACGGGCTCCTACGAGCAGTACTTC. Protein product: CASSQDTGQGTGSYEQYF.

CDR3: CASSEGSLVAGGYTF. CDR3 DNA: TGTGCCAGCAGTGAGGGCAGCCTGGTGGCGGGTGGCTACACCTTC. This chain joins TRBV2 and TRBJ1-2; no definite D call. Between the trimmed V and J ends, which lost 3 bases and 7 bases, there was a span of 18 bases. Germline loops: CDR1 SNHLY, CDR2 FYNNEI. This CDR3 contains 15 residues.

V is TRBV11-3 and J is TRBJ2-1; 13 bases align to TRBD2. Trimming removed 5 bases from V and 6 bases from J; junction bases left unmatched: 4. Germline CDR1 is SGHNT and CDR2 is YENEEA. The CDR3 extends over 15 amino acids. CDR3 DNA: TGTGCCAGCAGCCCGGGACTAGCGGGGAGCAATGAGCAGTTCTTC. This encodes CASSPGLAGSNEQFF.

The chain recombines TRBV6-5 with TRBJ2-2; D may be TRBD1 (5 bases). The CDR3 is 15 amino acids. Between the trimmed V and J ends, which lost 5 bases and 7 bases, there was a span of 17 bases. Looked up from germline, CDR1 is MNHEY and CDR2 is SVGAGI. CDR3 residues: CASSAQTAVLGELFF. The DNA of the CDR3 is TGTGCCAGCAGTGCGCAGACAGCAGTACTCGGGGAGCTGTTTTTT.